Below, 30 T cell receptor beta chains from the same sample are listed, as sequenced in a study of T cell responses to AZD1222 COVID-19 vaccine. The protocol was immunoSEQ multiplex PCR, while the TCRdb copy is restricted to in-frame clones and leaves out a portion. The data contain 150,000 to 200,000 clones, 80% to 90% of them singletons. The sequencing here drew on peripheral blood, taken on day 0 of AZD1222 vaccination. All receptors derive from an adult in good health.

This clone was seen once. V and J are TRBV24-1 and TRBJ2-6, with a tentative D call TRBD1 (6 bases). Germline assignment: CDR1 KGHDR and CDR2 SFDVKD. The CDR3 has 15 amino acids. The V gene lost 10 bases and the J gene lost 0 bases, with 12 bases spanning the gap. In DNA, the CDR3 is TGTGCCACTAGCCCCAGGGGCTCTGGGGCCAACGTCCTGACTTTC. This codes for CATSPRGSGANVLTF.

This clone was seen once. The gene calls are TRBV6-5 and TRBJ1-2; 9 bases are shared with TRBD1. Germline lookup yields CDR1 MNHEY and CDR2 SVGAGI. The CDR3 runs to 14 residues. Trimming cost V 4 bases and J 7 bases; bases outside gene matches: 7. The CDR3 is CASSSGQGPGGYTF. The CDR3 region has the DNA TGTGCCAGCAGTTCCGGACAGGGGCCAGGTGGCTACACCTTC.

The rearrangement uses TRBV30 and TRBJ1-2; 8 bases map to TRBD1. The CDR3 consists of 11 residues. V lost 4 bases and J lost 8; bases outside the gene matches: 3. Germline V gene lookup returns CDR1 GTSNPN and CDR2 SVGIG (reference sequence). The CDR3 is CAWTGGFGYTF. DNA for the CDR3: TGTGCCTGGACAGGGGGCTTCGGCTACACCTTC.

V and J are TRBV19 and TRBJ2-5, with D perhaps given as TRBD1 or TRBD2 (5 bases each). The germline V gene encodes CDR1 LNHDA and CDR2 SQIVND (reference sequence). V lost 1 base and J 5 bases, leaving 11 bases between the germline ends. CDR3 length: 14 residues. CDR3 amino acids: CASSIVPEGETQYF. CDR3 DNA sequence: TGTGCCAGTAGTATAGTTCCCGAGGGGGAGACCCAGTACTTC.

This chain connects TRBV28 to TRBJ2-1; weak D call: TRBD2 (5 bases). Germline assignment: CDR1 MDHEN and CDR2 SYDVKM. The CDR3 covers 15 residues. V dropped 2 bases and J dropped 12 bases, with 20 bases sitting between them. This chain's CDR3 is CASSLDKEAGGWQFF. The CDR3, as DNA: TGTGCCAGCAGTTTAGACAAAGAGGCGGGCGGTTGGCAGTTCTTC.

Written as DNA, the CDR3 is TGTGCCAGCAGCAAGGGAGAGTACAATGAGCAGTTCTTC. Its translation: CASSKGEYNEQFF. The chain couples TRBV7-9 to TRBJ2-1; maybe TRBD2 (5 bases). The CDR3 has 13 amino acids. With 5 bases removed from V and 4 bases from J, the gap between germline ends came to 9 bases. Per the germline V gene, CDR1 is SEHNR and CDR2 is FQNEAQ (reference sequence).

V usage is TRBV19 and J usage is TRBJ2-3; TRBD2 matches at 8 bases. The V segment lost 3 bases and the J segment 1 base; nucleotides outside the gene matches: 9. Germline V gene lookup returns CDR1 LNHDA and CDR2 SQIVND (reference sequence). The CDR3 sequence is 17 residues long. This CDR3 is CASSIEGRGGRTDTQYF. DNA of the CDR3: TGTGCCAGTAGTATCGAAGGACGGGGGGGCCGCACAGATACGCAGTATTTT.

The chain uses TRBV7-9 and TRBJ2-5, with 10 nucleotides matching TRBD1. This CDR3 is 16 amino acids long. J gave up 5 bases and V 6 bases, and 12 bases lay outside the gene matches. In germline, CDR1 is SEHNR, CDR2 FQNEAQ (reference sequence). The chain's CDR3 is CASRSNPGQGRETQYF. In nucleotides, the CDR3 is TGTGCCAGCAGATCTAATCCGGGACAGGGGAGGGAGACCCAGTACTTC.

The V call is TRBV14, the J call TRBJ1-1; D is uncertain. This CDR3 has 13 amino acids. Trimming took off 4 bases at V and 1 base at J, with 7 bases between the two ends. Germline CDR1 reads SGHDN; CDR2 reads FVKESK. The CDR3 loop is CASSPKRNTEAFF. In DNA form, the CDR3 reads TGTGCCAGCAGCCCCAAGAGGAACACTGAAGCTTTCTTT.

V usage is TRBV11-3 and J usage is TRBJ2-7; D is unclear. Per the germline V gene, CDR1 is SGHNT and CDR2 is YENEEA. This CDR3 is built from 8 residues. Trimming took off 8 bases at V and 6 bases at J, with 2 bases between the two ends. Here the CDR3 reads CASFEQYV. CDR3 coding DNA: TGTGCCAGCTTCGAGCAGTACGTC.

CDR3 bases: TGTGCCAGCAGCGACCTCGGGGGCTCTGCGGAGACCCAGTACTTC. Translating it yields CASSDLGGSAETQYF. The chain employs TRBV9 and TRBJ2-5, with D perhaps TRBD1 or TRBD2 (6 bases each). This CDR3 spans 15 amino acids. Germline CDR1 is SGDLS and CDR2 is YYNGEE. V lost 3 bases and J lost 5, with 17 bases in between.

The V call is TRBV25-1, the J call TRBJ2-1; 7 bases align to TRBD1. The V segment lost 3 bases and the J segment 8 bases; nucleotides outside the gene matches: 19. The CDR3 is 18 residues long. CDR1 is MGHDK, CDR2 SYGVNS, per germline. This CDR3 reads CASSDYISGTGAFDEQFF. As DNA, the CDR3 is TGTGCCAGCAGTGATTATATTTCTGGAACAGGGGCGTTCGATGAGCAGTTCTTC.

The chain is built from TRBV7-9 and TRBJ2-4; D may be TRBD1 or TRBD2 (5 bases each). This CDR3 spans 15 amino acids. Trimming took 1 base from V and 7 from J, leaving 14 bases between them. CDR1 and CDR2 (germline): SEHNR, FQNEAQ (reference sequence). The CDR3 DNA reads TGTGCCAGCAGCTTAGGGCCCAGGGAGTTGAACATTCAGTACTTC. Its protein product is CASSLGPRELNIQYF.

The V and J genes are TRBV4-1 and TRBJ1-2; a possible D gene is TRBD1 (6 bases). Trimming stripped 7 bases from V and 4 bases from J, with 16 bases between. Germline lookup yields CDR1 MGHRA and CDR2 YSYEKL. This CDR3 has 14 amino acids. The CDR3: CASKRGGPSYGYTF. The CDR3 nucleotides are TGCGCCAGCAAGCGGGGGGGGCCCAGCTATGGCTACACCTTC.

The rearrangement joins TRBV6-5 to TRBJ2-5; D is possibly TRBD2 (6 bases). CDR1 MNHEY and CDR2 SVGAGI come from the germline V gene. V dropped 5 bases and J dropped 1 base, with 11 bases sitting between them. This CDR3 comprises 14 residues. The CDR3 sequence is CASSRPGLQETQYF. In nucleotides, the CDR3 is TGTGCCAGCAGTAGACCGGGACTCCAAGAGACCCAGTACTTC.

This clone was counted between two and nine times. The chain uses TRBV5-1 and TRBJ1-2; D unclear. The CDR3 extends over 16 amino acids. Trimming stripped 0 bases from V and 2 bases from J, with 14 bases between. Germline CDR1 and CDR2: SGHRS and YFSETQ. The CDR3 region is CASSLAFSDSNYGYTF. The CDR3 DNA is TGCGCCAGCAGCTTGGCCTTTTCAGATAGCAACTATGGCTACACCTTC.

The chain links TRBV7-3 to TRBJ2-2; 8 nucleotides align to TRBD2. Germline CDR1 is SGHTA and CDR2 is FQGTGA. The CDR3 length is 15 residues. V gave up 5 bases and J gave up 0 bases; unmatched junction bases: 2. The CDR3 DNA reads TGTGCCAGCAGCGCGGGACTAGCGAACACCGGGGAGCTGTTTTTT. Amino acids: CASSAGLANTGELFF.

The CDR3 protein is CSSKKETQYF. In DNA form, the CDR3 reads TGCAGTTCAAAAAAGGAGACCCAGTACTTC. The rearrangement uses TRBV20-1 and TRBJ2-5, with D unresolved. Deletions cut 8 bases from V and 5 bases from J, with 9 bases between. CDR3 length equals 10 residues. Germline V lookup: CDR1 DFQATT, CDR2 SNEGSKA (reference sequence).

The gene calls are TRBV10-1 and TRBJ2-7; 8 bases align to TRBD1. The CDR3 is 14 residues long. V lost 6 bases to trimming and J lost 2 bases; unmatched junction nucleotides: 6. In germline, CDR1 is WNHNN, CDR2 SYGVQD (reference sequence). Written as DNA, the CDR3 is TGCGCCAGCAGGTCCGGGACAGGCACCTACGAGCAGTACGTC. Its translation is CASRSGTGTYEQYV.

The rearrangement joins TRBV6-1 to TRBJ1-6; maybe TRBD1 (5 bases). The CDR3 length is 15 residues. Per the germline V gene, CDR1 is MNHNS and CDR2 is SASEGT. V dropped 4 bases and J dropped 7 bases, with 14 bases sitting between them. The DNA for the CDR3 is TGTGCCAGCAGTGGTCGGACACTTGGAAATTCACCCCTCCACTTT. Encoded protein: CASSGRTLGNSPLHF.

This clone has a handful of counts. The chain combines TRBV19 with TRBJ2-2; unclear D gene. This CDR3 is 14 amino acids long. The ends were cut back, 5 bases at V and 7 bases at J, with 14 bases in the middle. Per the germline V gene, CDR1 is LNHDA and CDR2 is SQIVND (reference sequence). Here the CDR3 DNA reads TGTGCCAGTAGTCTAAGACTGACCCGCGGGGAGCTGTTTTTT. Translated: CASSLRLTRGELFF.

The chain uses TRBV29-1 and TRBJ1-4; 7 bases match TRBD1. Trimming cost V 0 bases and J 5 bases; bases outside gene matches: 3. This CDR3 has 14 residues. CDR1 SQVTM and CDR2 ANQGSEA come from the germline V gene. Here the CDR3 reads CSVEEVRGNEKLFF. The DNA for the CDR3 is TGCAGCGTTGAAGAGGTCAGGGGGAATGAAAAACTGTTTTTT. Full variable domain (remainder filled in from reference TRBV29-1 and TRBJ1-4): SAVISQKPSRDICQRGTSLTIQCQVDSQVTMMFWYRQQPGQSLTLIATANQGSEATYESGFVIDKFPISRPNLTFSTLTVSNMSPEDSSIYLCSVEEVRGNEKLFFGSGTQLSVL.

This chain links TRBV23-1 with TRBJ2-7; 8 bases agree with TRBD1. TRBV23-1 is an ORF; its function is uncertain. The V gene end was trimmed by 1 base and the J gene end by 1 base; junction bases not matched to a gene: 12. This CDR3 has 18 amino acids. CDR3 bases: TGCGCCAGCAGTCAATGGGGCAGGGGGCCATCCATATCCTACGAGCAGTACGTC. This codes for CASSQWGRGPSISYEQYV.

The rearrangement links TRBV10-3 to TRBJ2-3; 7 bases map to TRBD2. V dropped 8 bases and J dropped 2; count of bases not matched to a gene: 7. The length of the CDR3 is 14 residues. Germline CDR1 and CDR2: ENHRY and SYGVKD. The CDR3 nucleotides read TGTGCCATCGCGGGCGGGGGTTCCACAGATACGCAGTATTTT. Translated, it gives CAIAGGGSTDTQYF.

V usage is TRBV18 and J usage is TRBJ2-3; 11 positions match TRBD2. With V trimmed by 2 bases and J by 0 bases, 4 bases remained unmatched. Germline assignment: CDR1 KGHSH and CDR2 LQKENI. The CDR3 has 17 amino acids. Here the CDR3 reads CASSPTSGGPSTDTQYF. Here the CDR3 DNA reads TGTGCCAGCTCACCAACTAGCGGGGGCCCAAGCACAGATACGCAGTATTTT.

V and J are TRBV7-9 and TRBJ2-1; D is perhaps TRBD2 (5 bases). CDR1 SEHNR and CDR2 FQNEAQ come from the germline V gene (reference sequence). The germline V and J ends were trimmed by 5 bases and 0 bases, with 14 bases remaining between them. This CDR3 comprises 16 residues. The CDR3 here is CASSPLEGPSYNEQFF. The CDR3 DNA sequence: TGTGCCAGCAGCCCGCTTGAGGGTCCCTCCTACAATGAGCAGTTCTTC. The whole variable domain, remainder taken from reference TRBV7-9 and TRBJ2-1, is DTGVSQNPRHKITKRGQNVTFRCDPISEHNRLYWYRQTLGQGPEFLTYFQNEAQLEKSRLLSDRFSAERPKGSFSTLEIQRTEQGDSAMYLCASSPLEGPSYNEQFFGPGTRLTVL.

This chain links TRBV19 with TRBJ2-1, with D perhaps TRBD1 or TRBD2 (5 bases each). The CDR3 has 17 residues. V lost 3 bases and J 4 bases, leaving 19 bases between the germline ends. Per the germline V gene, CDR1 is LNHDA and CDR2 is SQIVND (reference sequence). The DNA for the CDR3 is TGTGCCAGTAGTATTGTTCCCCCCTTGGGACCTTACAATGAGCAGTTCTTC. Protein: CASSIVPPLGPYNEQFF.

Comment on this clone: One end of the junction does not line up with germline, which may come from a read error. This chain uses TRBV4-1 with TRBJ2-3; TRBD1 might be the D (5 bases). Germline CDR1 reads MGHRA; CDR2 reads YSYEKL. This CDR3 has 14 residues. This chain's CDR3 is CASSQVAVTGTQYF. The CDR3 region has the DNA TGCGCCAGCAGCCAAGTTGCCGTTACAGGTACGCAGTATTTT.

This sequence joins TRBV27 and TRBJ2-2, with 15 bases matching TRBD2. The CDR3 runs 19 residues. Germline CDR1 reads MNHEY; CDR2 reads SMNVEV (reference sequence). Trimming removed 5 bases from V and 5 bases from J; junction bases left unmatched: 12. CDR3 DNA sequence: TGTGCCAGCAGTCCCGGGGGACTAGCGGGGGGTCTGGGGACCGGGGAGCTGTTTTTT. Encoded protein: CASSPGGLAGGLGTGELFF.

Here the CDR3 reads CASSELITDGYNSPLHF. As DNA, the CDR3 is TGTGCCAGCAGTGAACTAATTACGGACGGCTATAATTCACCCCTCCACTTT. The gene calls are TRBV2 and TRBJ1-6; no clear D. The CDR3 runs to 17 residues. Germline V gene sequence: CDR1 SNHLY, CDR2 FYNNEI. V lost 2 bases, J lost 3 bases, and 14 bases lay in between.